The present TCR beta chain was sequenced within a study of cytomegalovirus exposure and HLA in healthy donors. Whole-study results and caveats: For most TCR sequences rarity was the rule, although some public TCRs occurred in many donors.

PCR employed 60 Vbeta and 13 Jbeta primers. The protocol was immunoSEQ multiplex PCR, while the TCRdb copy is restricted to in-frame clones and leaves out a portion. The repertoire holds 150,000 or so clones, with 70% to 90% as singletons. This CDR3 spans 15 amino acids. Germline V gives CDR1 SGDLS, CDR2 YYNGEE. About this clone: Its antigen is not identified. The junction does not match germline at one end; this may be a read error.

This sequence originates from a woman aged 18-30 years in good health and CMV-seronegative. The sample was PBMCs. The genes are TRBV9 and TRBJ2-1; 13 bases agree with TRBD2. CDR3 sequence reads: CAGSPGTSGNNEQFF. In DNA, the CDR3 is TGTGCCGGCAGCCCCGGGACTAGCGGGAACAATGAGCAGTTCTTC.